These 23 T cell receptor beta chains originate from one sample sequenced in a study of blood T cell repertoires in COVID-19. Sequenced by immunoSEQ multiplex PCR; TCRdb stores in-frame clones only, minus some. The sample consists of roughly 140,000 clones, 75% to 90% of them appearing once. Sequenced material: peripheral blood. The receptors shown here come from an elderly woman with acute or convalescent COVID-19.

The rearrangement uses TRBV29-1 and TRBJ2-7, with TRBD1 matching 9 bases. Germline CDR1 reads SQVTM; CDR2 reads ANQGSEA. V gave up 4 bases and J gave up 3 bases; unmatched junction bases: 7. The CDR3 covers 14 residues. The CDR3 spells CSVGQGTGSYEQYF. The CDR3 DNA sequence: TGCAGCGTTGGTCAAGGGACAGGGAGCTACGAGCAGTACTTC.

The chain recombines TRBV18 with TRBJ1-2, with a weak D call TRBD1 (6 bases). Germline V lookup: CDR1 KGHSH, CDR2 LQKENI. There are 16 residues in the CDR3. V lost 2 bases, J lost 5 bases, and 18 bases lay in between. CDR3 region: CASSPARGGLVYGYTF. For the CDR3, the DNA is TGTGCCAGCTCACCAGCCCGGGGGGGGCTCGTTTATGGCTACACCTTC.

This clone showed up just once. This chain links TRBV9 with TRBJ1-2; a possible D gene is TRBD1 (6 bases). Germline loops: CDR1 SGDLS, CDR2 YYNGEE. The CDR3 totals 12 residues. Between the trimmed V and J ends, which lost 3 bases and 6 bases, there was a span of 9 bases. For the CDR3, the DNA is TGTGCCAGCAGCGCGGACAGTGATGGCTACACCTTC. It encodes CASSADSDGYTF.

The chain recombines TRBV19 with TRBJ1-3, with D perhaps matching TRBD1 (5 bases). The CDR3 runs 18 residues. Trimming cost V 3 bases and J 0 bases, with 18 bases left between them. Germline V CDR1 and CDR2: LNHDA, SQIVND (reference sequence). CDR3 bases: TGTGCCAGTAGTATTGGGGGAGGGACTACCTACTCTGGAAACACCATATATTTT. It encodes CASSIGGGTTYSGNTIYF. Based on the CDR3 plus reference TRBV19 and TRBJ1-3, the full variable domain is DGGITQSPKYLFRKEGQNVTLSCEQNLNHDAMYWYRQDPGQGLRLIYYSQIVNDFQKGDIAEGYSVSREKKESFPLTVTSAQKNPTAFYLCASSIGGGTTYSGNTIYFGEGSWLTVV.

The chain links TRBV19 to TRBJ2-3; TRBD1 aligns across 7 bases. V lost 6 bases to trimming and J lost 1 base; unmatched junction nucleotides: 10. This CDR3 region has 16 residues. Germline-derived CDR1 and CDR2 are LNHDA and SQIVND (reference sequence). CDR3 nucleotides: TGTGCCAGTAGGGGGCTGAGACAGGGTCGCACAGATACGCAGTATTTT. This gives the protein CASRGLRQGRTDTQYF.

This chain joins TRBV7-2 and TRBJ2-3, with a weak D call TRBD1 (6 bases). Germline assignment: CDR1 SGHTA and CDR2 FQGNSA. The CDR3 is made up of 11 amino acids. V lost 5 bases, J lost 8 bases, and 8 bases lay in between. In DNA form, the CDR3 reads TGTGCCAGCAGCCTACAGGGTACGCAGTATTTT. This gives the protein CASSLQGTQYF.

This clone has more than one count but fewer than ten. This rearrangement joins TRBV2 to TRBJ1-4; TRBD1 matches at 8 bases. The V segment lost 5 bases and the J segment 3 bases; nucleotides outside the gene matches: 8. This CDR3 is 16 amino acids long. The germline V gene has CDR1 SNHLY and CDR2 FYNNEI. The CDR3 DNA reads as TGTGCCAGCAGTAAAACCCGGGACAGGTCTAATGAAAAACTGTTTTTT. Its protein product is CASSKTRDRSNEKLFF.

This clone was seen only a few times. J is TRBJ1-2 and V is TRBV7-2; 7 bases are shared with TRBD1. V was clipped by 2 bases and J by 4 bases; unmatched bases: 7. Germline V CDR1 and CDR2: SGHTA, FQGNSA. The CDR3 length is 15 residues. The CDR3 is CASSLSTGDGYGYTF. CDR3 nucleotides: TGTGCCAGCAGCTTAAGTACAGGGGACGGCTATGGCTACACCTTC.

The rearrangement joins TRBV7-9 to TRBJ2-5, with 11 bases fitting TRBD1. Germline V gene sequence: CDR1 SEHNR, CDR2 FQNEAQ (reference sequence). The ends lost 4 bases at V and 8 bases at J; junction bases unmatched: 12. The CDR3 runs 16 residues. The CDR3 region is CASSSLGQGVFGTQYF. The CDR3 nucleotides are TGTGCCAGCAGCTCACTGGGACAGGGGGTTTTTGGAACCCAGTACTTC.

This chain links TRBV5-1 with TRBJ2-7; the match to TRBD1 covers 7 bases. The ends lost 5 bases at V and 2 bases at J; junction bases unmatched: 25. In germline, CDR1 is SGHRS, CDR2 YFSETQ. The CDR3 consists of 20 residues. CDR3 in amino acids: CASSLGLGGTPLSSAYEQYF. CDR3 bases: TGCGCCAGCAGTTTAGGCCTAGGGGGCACCCCGCTGTCTTCGGCCTACGAGCAGTACTTC.

The genes are TRBV15 and TRBJ1-4; D may be TRBD1 (5 bases). The V gene lost 1 base and the J gene lost 10 bases, with 16 bases spanning the gap. Germline V lookup: CDR1 LNHNV, CDR2 YYDKDF (reference sequence). The CDR3 is made up of 15 amino acids. The DNA for the CDR3 is TGTGCCACCAGCAGAGGAAGGCAGGGAACTGGAAAACTGTTTTTT. Translated, it gives CATSRGRQGTGKLFF.

The chain couples TRBV13 to TRBJ1-5; the D is unclear. The CDR3 totals 14 residues. CDR1 PRHDT and CDR2 FYEKMQ come from the germline V gene (reference sequence). Trimming took off 0 bases at V and 4 bases at J, with 7 bases between the two ends. CDR3 residues: CASSLGGRNQPQHF. The CDR3 nucleotides read TGTGCCAGCAGCTTAGGAGGGAGGAATCAGCCCCAGCATTTT.

The chain couples TRBV6-2 or TRBV6-3 to TRBJ1-5; D is possibly TRBD1 (6 bases). The CDR3 spans 17 residues. Germline-derived CDR1 and CDR2 are MNHEY and SVGEGT. Trimming pared 6 bases from V and 0 bases from J, leaving 18 bases between. The CDR3 DNA reads as TGTGCCAGCAGCTCTGGCCGGGACACCAATAGCAATCAGCCCCAGCATTTT. This translates into CASSSGRDTNSNQPQHF.

The chain uses TRBV29-1 and TRBJ1-2; D might be TRBD1 (5 bases). Trimming stripped 2 bases from V and 8 bases from J, with 18 bases between. CDR1 is SQVTM, CDR2 ANQGSEA, per germline. The length of the CDR3 is 14 residues. The CDR3 protein is CSVEPRSPRGGYTF. The CDR3 region has the DNA TGCAGCGTTGAACCAAGGTCACCTAGGGGAGGCTACACCTTC. The full variable domain, in which reference TRBV29-1 and TRBJ1-2 provide the parts outside the CDR3, is SAVISQKPSRDICQRGTSLTIQCQVDSQVTMMFWYRQQPGQSLTLIATANQGSEATYESGFVIDKFPISRPNLTFSTLTVSNMSPEDSSIYLCSVEPRSPRGGYTFGSGTRLTVV.

This clone has more than one count but fewer than ten. CDR3 DNA: TGCGCCAGCAGCGGGGCTGCCTTGATTGCTAACTATGGCTACACCTTC. It yields the protein CASSGAALIANYGYTF. The chain recombines TRBV5-1 with TRBJ1-2; D is possibly TRBD1 (5 bases). V was cut by 4 bases and J by 0 bases, with 16 bases left in between. Germline V gene data show CDR1 as SGHRS and CDR2 as YFSETQ. The CDR3 runs 16 residues.

This rearrangement joins TRBV6-2 or TRBV6-3 to TRBJ2-7, with 9 bases lining up with TRBD1. Germline CDR1 and CDR2: MNHEY and SVGEGT. This CDR3 region has 16 residues. J lost 6 bases, V lost 5 bases, and 14 bases had no gene match. CDR3 sequence: CASSLPRGTGRGEQYF. DNA for the CDR3: TGTGCCAGCAGTCTCCCCCGAGGGACAGGGCGCGGCGAGCAGTACTTC.

The V gene is TRBV29-1, the J gene TRBJ1-1; D might be TRBD1 (5 bases). The CDR3 is 13 residues long. With 3 bases removed from V and 2 bases from J, the gap between germline ends came to 10 bases. CDR1 is SQVTM and CDR2 is ANQGSEA in the germline V gene. The CDR3 region is CSVDPGVNTEAFF. CDR3 DNA sequence: TGCAGCGTTGACCCGGGGGTTAACACTGAAGCTTTCTTT. Together with reference TRBV29-1 and TRBJ1-1, the CDR3 gives the full variable domain: SAVISQKPSRDICQRGTSLTIQCQVDSQVTMMFWYRQQPGQSLTLIATANQGSEATYESGFVIDKFPISRPNLTFSTLTVSNMSPEDSSIYLCSVDPGVNTEAFFGQGTRLTVV.

The rearrangement joins TRBV12-3 or TRBV12-4 to TRBJ1-2; 10 bases agree with TRBD1. CDR3 length: 13 amino acids. The V segment lost 5 bases and the J segment 8 bases; nucleotides outside the gene matches: 5. The CDR3, as DNA: TGTGCCAGCAGTCCGGGACAGGGGATCGGCTACACCTTC. Its translation is CASSPGQGIGYTF.

This clone occurred once. CDR3 region: CASSDSPSASSYNEQFF. CDR3 nucleotide sequence: TGTGCCAGCAGTGACTCTCCTAGCGCGAGCTCCTACAATGAGCAGTTCTTC. The rearrangement joins TRBV6-4 to TRBJ2-1; a weak D match, TRBD2 (6 bases). Trimming shortened V by 0 bases and J by 0 bases, and 12 bases separated the two germline ends. CDR1 is MRHNA and CDR2 is SNTAGT in the germline V gene. The CDR3 totals 17 residues.

V is TRBV18 and J is TRBJ1-3, with D possibly being TRBD1 (5 bases). The CDR3 extends over 17 amino acids. CDR1 is KGHSH, CDR2 LQKENI, per germline. The V gene lost 3 bases and the J gene lost 0 bases, with 15 bases spanning the gap. DNA for the CDR3: TGTGCCAGCTCACCGAGGCAACAGGACCCCTCTGGAAACACCATATATTTT. It yields the protein CASSPRQQDPSGNTIYF.

The CDR3 region has the DNA TGTGCCAGCAGTCACAGGGGCAATCAGCCCCAGCATTTT. Residues: CASSHRGNQPQHF. This chain uses TRBV3-1 (or the pseudogene TRBV3-2) with TRBJ1-5; weak D call: TRBD1 (6 bases). There are 13 residues in the CDR3. From germline, CDR1 is LGHDT and CDR2 YNNKEL (reference sequence). Trimming shortened V by 6 bases and J by 2 bases, and 8 bases separated the two germline ends.

The chain links TRBV19 to TRBJ1-5; weak D call: TRBD1 (6 bases). The CDR3 consists of 14 residues. Trimming stripped 6 bases from V and 3 bases from J, with 12 bases between. Germline V gives CDR1 LNHDA, CDR2 SQIVND (reference sequence). CDR3 sequence: CASSASGDNQPQHF. In DNA, the CDR3 is TGTGCCAGTAGCGCCTCAGGGGACAATCAGCCCCAGCATTTT. Full variable domain (remainder filled in from reference TRBV19 and TRBJ1-5): DGGITQSPKYLFRKEGQNVTLSCEQNLNHDAMYWYRQDPGQGLRLIYYSQIVNDFQKGDIAEGYSVSREKKESFPLTVTSAQKNPTAFYLCASSASGDNQPQHFGDGTRLSIL.

V usage is TRBV7-8 and J usage is TRBJ2-3, with D hard to call. Trimming shortened V by 3 bases and J by 6 bases, and 7 bases separated the two germline ends. The germline gives CDR1 SGHVS, CDR2 FQNEAQ. The CDR3 sequence is 12 residues long. CDR3 amino acids: CASSFQSDTQYF. DNA for the CDR3: TGTGCCAGCAGCTTTCAATCCGATACGCAGTATTTT.